This T cell receptor (beta chain) was recorded in a study of identical twins. This clonotype is a singleton in its sample. TCRdb reprocessed the 5' RACE reads with MiXCR, giving one entry per CDR3 protein. The sample has some 660,000 distinct CDR3 sequences; 8.5% to 9% are singletons. CDR1 is SEHNR and CDR2 is FQNEAQ in the germline V gene (reference sequence). Deletions cut 5 bases from V and 7 bases from J, with 13 bases between. This CDR3 has 13 amino acids. The same sample was also used in a study of yellow fever vaccine responses in identical twins.

Specimen: PBMCs. The TCR was taken from a woman between 18 and 29 years old in good health. This rearrangement joins TRBV7-9 to TRBJ2-3; no firm D call. This CDR3 reads CASSPRGDHTQYF. For the CDR3, the DNA is TGTGCCAGCAGCCCCCGTGGCGATCATACGCAGTATTTT.